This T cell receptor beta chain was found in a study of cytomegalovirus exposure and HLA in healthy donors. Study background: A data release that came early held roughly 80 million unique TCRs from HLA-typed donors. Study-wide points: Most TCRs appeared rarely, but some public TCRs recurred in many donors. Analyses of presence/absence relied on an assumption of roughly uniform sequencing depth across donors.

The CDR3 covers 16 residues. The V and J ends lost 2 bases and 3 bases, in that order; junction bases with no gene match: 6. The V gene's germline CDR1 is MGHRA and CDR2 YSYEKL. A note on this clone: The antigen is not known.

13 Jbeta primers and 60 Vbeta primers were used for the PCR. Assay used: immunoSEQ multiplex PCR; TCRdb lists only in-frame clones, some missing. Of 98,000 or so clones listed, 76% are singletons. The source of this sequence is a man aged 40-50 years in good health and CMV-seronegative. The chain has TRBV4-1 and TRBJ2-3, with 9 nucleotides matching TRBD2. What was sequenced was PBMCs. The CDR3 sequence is CASSQRGRGGTDTQYF. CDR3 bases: TGCGCCAGCAGCCAACGAGGGCGGGGGGGAACAGATACGCAGTATTTT.